This T cell receptor beta chain is from a study of blood T cell repertoires in COVID-19. Study in general: Some COVID-19 samples were acute and others convalescent; all came from the United States, Italy and Spain.

The CDR3 totals 13 residues. The V gene lost 8 bases and the J gene lost 3 bases, with 13 bases spanning the gap. The germline V gene encodes CDR1 LNHDA and CDR2 SQIVND (reference sequence). TCRdb's copy holds only in-frame clones and misses some; the assay was immunoSEQ multiplex PCR. Among around 200,000 clones listed, 65% to 90% were seen once. The chain recombines TRBV19 with TRBJ1-2; possible D gene TRBD1, 5 bases. The TCR originated in a man aged 50 to 59 with acute or convalescent COVID-19. The sequencing input was peripheral blood. CDR3 region: CASRRGVDYGYTF. DNA for the CDR3: TGTGCCAGTCGTCGGGGGGTGGACTATGGCTACACCTTC.